What follows describes a single T cell receptor (beta chain). This entry belongs to a study of blood T cell repertoires in COVID-19. Looked up from germline, CDR1 is SGHRS and CDR2 is YFSETQ. This CDR3 contains 17 residues. V was shortened by 0 bases and J by 0 bases, with 15 bases between the two germline ends. Only in-frame clones appear in the TCRdb table, and some are missing; sequencing was by immunoSEQ multiplex PCR. The repertoire includes 150,000 to 200,000 clones, roughly 81% of them detected once, and 10% to 15% sits in the top ten. V usage is TRBV5-1 and J usage is TRBJ1-1; tentatively, D is TRBD1 (6 bases). The receptor comes from a woman of 80 years or more with COVID-19, enrolled during active disease. The specimen was peripheral blood. The CDR3 loop is CASSLAVLTGMNTEAFF. CDR3 in DNA: TGCGCCAGCAGCTTGGCCGTATTGACAGGAATGAACACTGAAGCTTTCTTT.